The sequence of this T cell receptor beta chain was determined in a study of tumor and adjacent non-tumor tissue in lung cancer. As for this clonotype: Antigen unknown.

The library came from three nested PCR rounds adapted from ARM-PCR protocols. Each CDR3 protein gets one entry after TCRdb re-called the multiplex PCR reads with MiXCR. Seen here are about 85,000 distinct CDR3 sequences, more than 60% observed once, and the top ten hold roughly 14%. Study results and limitations: Normal lung showed higher cumulative top 100 clone frequency than tumor.

The template was RNA from unsorted bulk tissue. The V gene's germline CDR1 is SGHAT and CDR2 FQDESV (reference sequence). The V end was cut by 5 bases, the J end by 6 bases, with 14 bases between. There are 14 residues in the CDR3. This sequence was found in an older man with non-small cell lung cancer. The V gene is TRBV11-1, the J gene TRBJ2-1; D is tentatively TRBD1 or TRBD2 (5 bases each). The sequencing input was lung tumor tissue. This CDR3 reads CASSLTGRFNEQFF. The CDR3 nucleotides read TGTGCCAGCAGCCTAACGGGACGGTTCAATGAGCAGTTCTTC.